This TCR beta chain was retrieved from a study of T cell responses to AZD1222 COVID-19 vaccine. Study outcomes and limitations: Targets within unmutated variant regions were reportedly found for nearly half of spike-specific TCRs. Only a handful of people who got AZD1222 tested seropositive at baseline.

For this clone: What it binds is unknown.

Germline CDR1 and CDR2: SGHAT and FQNNGV. This CDR3 has 16 residues. The ends lost 3 bases at V and 3 bases at J; junction bases unmatched: 9. TCRdb's copy holds only in-frame clones and misses some; the assay was immunoSEQ multiplex PCR. Of nearly 110,000 clones detected, 70% to 90% appear once; the ten largest clones hold about 5%. This material consisted of peripheral blood, taken 28 days after the second AZD1222 dose. This chain joins TRBV11-2 and TRBJ2-7, with TRBD1 matching over 9 bases. This TCR was sampled from an adult who received the AZD1222 COVID-19 vaccine. The CDR3: CASSFRAGTGFYEQYF. Written as DNA, the CDR3 is TGTGCCAGCAGCTTTCGGGCCGGGACAGGGTTCTACGAGCAGTACTTC.